This is a list of T cell receptor beta chains from one sample in a study of T cell changes during pregnancy in multiple sclerosis. Clones were read by immunoSEQ multiplex PCR, and TCRdb kept only the in-frame ones, dropping some. The sample includes roughly 40,000 clones, about 90% seen only once; the top ten take roughly 1.2%. This sample comprised CD4+ T cells from peripheral blood mononuclear cells, obtained before pregnancy. All receptors derive from a female donor with multiple sclerosis, enrolled in a pregnancy study. CDR3s include the opening cysteine and the closing phenylalanine or tryptophan. Each record gives: J gene, V gene, CDR3 protein.

j_call: TRBJ2-3
v_call: TRBV30
cdr3_aa: CAWSGASTDTQYF

j_call: TRBJ2-7
v_call: TRBV6-1
cdr3_aa: CASSEGYAYYEQYF

j_call: TRBJ1-4
v_call: TRBV6-5
cdr3_aa: CASSYALTDPNEKLFF

j_call: TRBJ1-1
v_call: TRBV5-1
cdr3_aa: CASSWTGMNTEAFF

j_call: TRBJ1-2
v_call: TRBV6-5
cdr3_aa: CASSLQGGGYTF

j_call: TRBJ2-3
v_call: TRBV10-1
cdr3_aa: CASNSGSGTDTQYF

j_call: TRBJ2-3
v_call: TRBV6-1
cdr3_aa: CASSESEGGQYF

j_call: TRBJ2-4
v_call: TRBV6-1
cdr3_aa: CASSESPTGALAKNIQYF

j_call: TRBJ2-5
v_call: TRBV5-1
cdr3_aa: CASSYGTSGSETQYF

j_call: TRBJ2-3
v_call: TRBV28
cdr3_aa: CASSVGSGSSTDTQYF

j_call: TRBJ1-4
v_call: TRBV7-2
cdr3_aa: CASSLDRVEKLFF

j_call: TRBJ2-7
v_call: TRBV30
cdr3_aa: CAWSAQGWQYF

j_call: TRBJ2-3
v_call: TRBV6-4
cdr3_aa: CASSDHRLAGGSTDTQYF

j_call: TRBJ1-2
v_call: TRBV2
cdr3_aa: CASRGQGTFGFGYTF

j_call: TRBJ1-1
v_call: TRBV27
cdr3_aa: CASRPRGNYEATEAFF

j_call: TRBJ1-2
v_call: TRBV5-1
cdr3_aa: CASSWGHKYGYTF

j_call: TRBJ2-7
v_call: TRBV5-6
cdr3_aa: CASSLPGQNYEQYF

j_call: TRBJ1-4
v_call: TRBV7-9
cdr3_aa: CASSYGQGGEKLFF

j_call: TRBJ2-1
v_call: TRBV6-1
cdr3_aa: CASSGVPGGGNEQFF

j_call: TRBJ2-5
v_call: TRBV2
cdr3_aa: CASRRDRETQYF

j_call: TRBJ2-7
v_call: TRBV19
cdr3_aa: CASSSLDRAPYEQYF

j_call: TRBJ2-1
v_call: TRBV6-4
cdr3_aa: CASRSETSGRPLNSYNEQFF

j_call: TRBJ2-1
v_call: TRBV28
cdr3_aa: CATETDYNEQFF

j_call: TRBJ2-5
v_call: TRBV5-1
cdr3_aa: CASSLDISGVETQYF